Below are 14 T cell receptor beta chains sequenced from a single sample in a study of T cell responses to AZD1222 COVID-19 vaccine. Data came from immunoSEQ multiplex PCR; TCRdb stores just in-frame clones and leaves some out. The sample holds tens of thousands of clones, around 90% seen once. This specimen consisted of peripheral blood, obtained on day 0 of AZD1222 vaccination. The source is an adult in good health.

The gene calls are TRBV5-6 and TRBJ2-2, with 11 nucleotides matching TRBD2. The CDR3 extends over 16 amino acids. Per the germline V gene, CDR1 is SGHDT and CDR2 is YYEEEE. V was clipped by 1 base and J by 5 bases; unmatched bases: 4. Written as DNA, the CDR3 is TGTGCCAGCAGCTTGCTAGCGGGGGGCCGGACCGGGGAGCTGTTTTTT. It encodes CASSLLAGGRTGELFF.

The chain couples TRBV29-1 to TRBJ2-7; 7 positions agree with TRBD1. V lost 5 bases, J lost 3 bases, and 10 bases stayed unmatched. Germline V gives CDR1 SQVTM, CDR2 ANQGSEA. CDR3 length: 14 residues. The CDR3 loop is CSVFSEGQFYEQYF. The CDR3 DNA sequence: TGCAGCGTTTTTTCAGAGGGACAGTTCTACGAGCAGTACTTC.

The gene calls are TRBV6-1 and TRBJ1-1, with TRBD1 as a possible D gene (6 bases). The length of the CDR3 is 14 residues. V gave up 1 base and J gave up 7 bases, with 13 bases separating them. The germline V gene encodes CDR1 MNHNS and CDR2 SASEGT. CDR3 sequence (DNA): TGTGCCAGCAGTGAAGTAAACAGGGTCGGTGAAGCTTTCTTT. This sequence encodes CASSEVNRVGEAFF.

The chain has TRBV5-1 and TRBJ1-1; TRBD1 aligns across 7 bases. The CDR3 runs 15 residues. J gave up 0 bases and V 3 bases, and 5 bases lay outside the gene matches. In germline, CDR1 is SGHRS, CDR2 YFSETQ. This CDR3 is CASSWTGDMNTEAFF. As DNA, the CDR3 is TGCGCCAGCAGCTGGACAGGAGACATGAACACTGAAGCTTTCTTT.

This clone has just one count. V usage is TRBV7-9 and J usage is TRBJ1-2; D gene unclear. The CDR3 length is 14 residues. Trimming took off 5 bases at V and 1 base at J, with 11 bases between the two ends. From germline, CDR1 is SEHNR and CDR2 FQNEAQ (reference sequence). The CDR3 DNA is TGTGCCAGCAGCGGCCCCTTGAATAACTATGGCTACACCTTC. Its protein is CASSGPLNNYGYTF. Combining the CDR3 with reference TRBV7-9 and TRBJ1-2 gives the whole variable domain DTGVSQNPRHKITKRGQNVTFRCDPISEHNRLYWYRQTLGQGPEFLTYFQNEAQLEKSRLLSDRFSAERPKGSFSTLEIQRTEQGDSAMYLCASSGPLNNYGYTFGSGTRLTVV.

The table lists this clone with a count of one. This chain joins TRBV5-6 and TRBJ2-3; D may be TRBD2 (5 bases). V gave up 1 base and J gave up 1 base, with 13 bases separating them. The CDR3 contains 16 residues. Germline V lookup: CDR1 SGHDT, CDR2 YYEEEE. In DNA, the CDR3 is TGTGCCAGCAGCTTGTCGGCGGGTGTTGGCACAGATACGCAGTATTTT. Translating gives CASSLSAGVGTDTQYF. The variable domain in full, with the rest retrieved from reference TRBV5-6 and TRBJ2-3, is DAGVTQSPTHLIKTRGQQVTLRCSPKSGHDTVSWYQQALGQGPQFIFQYYEEEERQRGNFPDRFSGHQFPNYSSELNVNALLLGDSALYLCASSLSAGVGTDTQYFGPGTRLTVL.

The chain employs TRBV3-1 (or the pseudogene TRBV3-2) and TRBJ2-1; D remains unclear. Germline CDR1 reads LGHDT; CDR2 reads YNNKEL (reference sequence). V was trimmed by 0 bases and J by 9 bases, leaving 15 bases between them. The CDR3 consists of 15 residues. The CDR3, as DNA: TGTGCCAGCAGCCAAGATTTTAGTTATCACGGTGAGCAGTTCTTC. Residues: CASSQDFSYHGEQFF.

The CDR3 here is CATSGQFNEKLFF. The CDR3 bases are TGTGCCACTTCGGGACAGTTTAATGAAAAACTGTTTTTT. The gene calls are TRBV6-5 and TRBJ1-4; 7 nucleotides agree with TRBD1. This CDR3 has 13 amino acids. V gave up 10 bases and J gave up 4 bases; unmatched junction bases: 6. The V gene's germline CDR1 is MNHEY and CDR2 SVGAGI.

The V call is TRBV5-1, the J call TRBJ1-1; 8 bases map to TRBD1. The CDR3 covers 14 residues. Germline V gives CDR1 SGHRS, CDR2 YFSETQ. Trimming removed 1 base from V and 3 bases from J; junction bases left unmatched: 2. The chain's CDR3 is CASSLQGADTEAFF. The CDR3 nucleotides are TGCGCCAGCAGCTTGCAGGGGGCAGACACTGAAGCTTTCTTT.

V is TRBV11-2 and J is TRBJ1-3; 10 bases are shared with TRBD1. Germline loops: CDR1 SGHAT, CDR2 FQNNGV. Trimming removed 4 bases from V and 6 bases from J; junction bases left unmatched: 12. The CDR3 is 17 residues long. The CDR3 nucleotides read TGTGCCAGCAGCTCCAGTCGGGACAGGGGACGAGAAAACACCATATATTTT. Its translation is CASSSSRDRGRENTIYF.

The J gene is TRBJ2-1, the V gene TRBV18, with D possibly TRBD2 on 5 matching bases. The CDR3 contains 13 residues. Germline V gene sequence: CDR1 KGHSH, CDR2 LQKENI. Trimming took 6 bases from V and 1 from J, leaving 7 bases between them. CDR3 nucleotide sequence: TGTGCCAGCTCTCGGGATTCCTACAATGAGCAGTTCTTC. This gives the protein CASSRDSYNEQFF.

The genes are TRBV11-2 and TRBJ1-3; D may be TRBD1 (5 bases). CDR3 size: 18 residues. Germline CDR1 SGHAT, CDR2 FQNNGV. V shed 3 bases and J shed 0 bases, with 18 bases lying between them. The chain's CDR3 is CASSFNHRPGASGNTIYF. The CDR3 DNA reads TGTGCCAGCAGCTTCAATCACAGGCCAGGAGCCTCTGGAAACACCATATATTTT.

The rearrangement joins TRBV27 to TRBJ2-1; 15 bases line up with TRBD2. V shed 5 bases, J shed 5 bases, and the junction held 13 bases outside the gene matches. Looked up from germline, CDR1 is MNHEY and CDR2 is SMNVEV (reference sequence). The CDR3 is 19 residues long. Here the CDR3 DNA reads TGTGCCAGCAGTCCCCTTGGGACTAGCGGGGGGTGGGGACACAATGAGCAGTTCTTC. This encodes CASSPLGTSGGWGHNEQFF.

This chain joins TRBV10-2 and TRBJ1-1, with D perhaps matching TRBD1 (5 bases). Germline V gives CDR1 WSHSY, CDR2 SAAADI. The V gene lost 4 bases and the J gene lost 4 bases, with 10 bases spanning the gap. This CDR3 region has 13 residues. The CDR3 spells CASSVQGGTEAFF. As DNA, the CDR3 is TGCGCCAGCAGTGTTCAGGGTGGCACTGAAGCTTTCTTT.